Each of the 6 T cell receptor beta chains below was sequenced from the same sample in a study of T cells after yellow fever vaccination. MiXCR, applied by TCRdb to the 5' RACE reads, yields one record per CDR3 protein. This sample has some 320,000 distinct CDR3 sequences, with about 4.5% found just once. The sample in question was PBMCs, obtained 15 days after the yellow fever booster vaccination. The receptor set was obtained from a man aged 18 to 30 who received the YFV17D yellow fever vaccine.

This clonotype was recorded many times. V gene TRBV5-1 combines with J gene TRBJ2-7, with TRBD2 as a possible D gene (5 bases). V was trimmed by 4 bases and J by 5 bases, leaving 16 bases between them. This CDR3 has 14 residues. The germline V gene has CDR1 SGHRS and CDR2 YFSETQ. The CDR3 spells CASSTASQWDEQYF. CDR3 in DNA: TGCGCCAGCAGCACGGCTAGCCAGTGGGACGAGCAGTACTTC.

This clonotype was picked up many times. The V and J genes are TRBV2 and TRBJ2-2; 9 nucleotides agree with TRBD1. Losses at the gene ends were 7 bases for V and 4 bases for J; bases not matched to a gene: 4. Looked up from germline, CDR1 is SNHLY and CDR2 is FYNNEI. The length of the CDR3 is 14 residues. CDR3 nucleotides: TGTGCCAGCAAGGGGGGACAGGGCACCGGGGAGCTGTTTTTT. This codes for CASKGGQGTGELFF.

This clonotype was observed a handful of times. The chain recombines TRBV6-5 with TRBJ1-2; 10 bases map to TRBD1. With V trimmed by 6 bases and J by 6 bases, 7 bases remained unmatched. Germline V gene lookup returns CDR1 MNHEY and CDR2 SVGAGI. This CDR3 region has 14 residues. In nucleotides, the CDR3 is TGTGCCAGCAGAACCGGACAGGGGGAAAATGGCTACACCTTC. Translating gives CASRTGQGENGYTF.

V and J are TRBV9 and TRBJ2-2, with a tentative D call TRBD2 (6 bases). The CDR3 contains 12 residues. V dropped 9 bases and J dropped 1 base, with 7 bases sitting between them. Germline assignment: CDR1 SGDLS and CDR2 YYNGEE. The CDR3 is CATGGNTGELFF. DNA of the CDR3: TGTGCCACCGGGGGGAACACCGGGGAGCTGTTTTTT.

Many counts were recorded for this clonotype. V usage is TRBV2 and J usage is TRBJ2-7; 8 bases agree with TRBD1. V lost 2 bases, J lost 4 bases, and 13 bases stayed unmatched. From germline, CDR1 is SNHLY and CDR2 FYNNEI. The CDR3 is 17 amino acids. In DNA, the CDR3 is TGTGCCAGCAGTGAAATCTTTGGACAGGGAAAGGCGTACGAGCAGTACTTC. As protein: CASSEIFGQGKAYEQYF.

This clonotype was counted many times. This chain joins TRBV6-1 and TRBJ2-1; 10 nucleotides align to TRBD2. The CDR3 contains 17 residues. In germline, CDR1 is MNHNS, CDR2 SASEGT. Losses at the gene ends were 2 bases for V and 4 bases for J; bases not matched to a gene: 8. This CDR3 reads CASSEFLAGDLYNEQFF. In DNA form, the CDR3 reads TGTGCCAGCAGTGAATTTCTAGCGGGGGACCTTTACAATGAGCAGTTCTTC.